A selection of T cell receptor beta chains follows, all from one sample in a study of T cells in Graves' hyperthyroidism and ophthalmopathy. TCRdb fed the multiplex PCR reads into MiXCR, producing one record per CDR3 protein. The repertoire holds around 700,000 distinct CDR3 sequences, with under 20% as singletons. Sequencing input: blood. Receptors originate from a woman aged 45-59 years with Graves' hyperthyroidism that later progressed to Graves' ophthalmopathy. CDR3s include the opening cysteine and the closing phenylalanine or tryptophan. The D gene is left open where the match is weak. The size field is filled for only some rows; it gives once, few, many or a size class.

>TRBV2|TRBJ1-1|.|many
CASNAGMNTEAFF
TGTGCCAGCAACGCGGGGATGAACACTGAAGCTTTCTTT
>TRBV9|TRBJ2-7|.|many
CASSVVWTDPSYEQYF
TGTGCCAGCAGCGTAGTGTGGACAGACCCCTCCTACGAGCAGTACTTC
>TRBV9|TRBJ2-5|TRBD2|few
CASSGLAGGRQETQYF
TGTGCCAGCAGCGGATTAGCGGGGGGGCGGCAAGAGACCCAGTACTTC
>TRBV7-9|TRBJ1-4|.|.
CASGPLGLANEKLFF
TGTGCCAGCGGCCCCTTGGGTTTAGCTAATGAAAAACTGTTTTTT
>TRBV2|TRBJ1-4|.|few
CASSEGSEKLFF
TGTGCCAGCAGTGAGGGGAGTGAAAAACTGTTTTTT
>TRBV5-8|TRBJ1-4|.|.
CASSYWVDPHNEKLFF
TGTGCCAGCAGCTATTGGGTCGACCCGCATAATGAAAAACTGTTTTTT
>TRBV6-1|TRBJ1-5|TRBD1|.
CASSQTRDRNSNQPQHF
TGTGCCAGCAGTCAAACCCGGGACAGAAATAGCAATCAGCCCCAGCATTTT
>TRBV7-2|TRBJ2-2|TRBD1|.
CASSLGALGQQYLLFF
TGTGCCAGCAGCTTAGGTGCACTGGGACAGCAGTACTTACTGTTTTTT
>TRBV19|TRBJ1-2|.|.
CASSMMAASNYGYTF
TGTGCCAGTAGTATGATGGCAGCCTCTAACTATGGCTACACCTTC
>TRBV2|TRBJ2-3|TRBD2|many
CASSPSGRADTQYF
TGTGCCAGCTCCCCGAGTGGGAGGGCAGATACGCAGTATTTT
>TRBV19|TRBJ1-1|.|few
CASSISLGRLEAFF
TGTGCCAGTAGTATCAGCCTCGGACGGTTGGAAGCTTTCTTT
>TRBV6-4|TRBJ2-3|TRBD2|.
CASSDSPGGTDTQYF
TGTGCCAGCAGTGACTCCCCGGGGGGGACAGATACGCAGTATTTT
>TRBV6-1|TRBJ1-2|.|.
CASSETGPGYTF
TGTGCCAGCAGTGAGACAGGACCGGGCTACACCTTC
>TRBV20-1|TRBJ1-5|TRBD1|.
CSAIIPDRVDQPQHF
TGCAGTGCTATTATCCCGGACAGGGTAGATCAGCCCCAGCATTTT
>TRBV3-1|TRBJ1-2|.|many
CASSHGELEGGYTF
TGTGCCAGCAGCCACGGTGAATTGGAAGGAGGCTACACCTTC
>TRBV4-1|TRBJ2-3|TRBD2|.
CASSQAAPGTSFSVITDTQYF
TGCGCCAGCAGCCAAGCCGCTCCCGGGACTAGTTTTTCAGTCATCACAGATACGCAGTATTTT
>TRBV5-1|TRBJ1-2|.|many
CASSLEQANYGYTF
TGCGCCAGCAGCTTGGAACAGGCAAACTATGGCTACACCTTC
>TRBV5-1|TRBJ2-4|.|many
CASSSAGGRAKNIQYF
TGCGCCAGCAGCTCGGCAGGGGGGAGAGCCAAAAACATTCAGTACTTC
>TRBV5-1|TRBJ1-1|.|.
CASSLVPGRGYTEAFF
TGCGCCAGCAGCTTGGTCCCGGGGAGGGGGTACACTGAAGCTTTCTTT
>TRBV14|TRBJ2-1|TRBD2|.
CASSQEGRGTYNEQFF
TGTGCCAGCAGCCAAGAAGGGCGGGGGACCTACAATGAGCAGTTCTTC
>TRBV10-3|TRBJ1-1|.|many
CAIRAGTADTEAFF
TGTGCCATCAGGGCCGGGACTGCCGACACTGAAGCTTTCTTT
>TRBV7-9|TRBJ2-4|TRBD2|.
CASSKTSGVAKNIQYF
TGTGCCAGCAGCAAGACTAGCGGGGTAGCCAAAAACATTCAGTACTTC
>TRBV7-6|TRBJ1-6|TRBD1|.
CASSSQGGEDSPLHF
TGTGCCAGCAGCTCGCAGGGGGGAGAGGATTCACCCCTCCACTTT
>TRBV2|TRBJ2-4|.|few
CASSDPRRENIQYF
TGTGCCAGCAGTGATCCCCGGCGAGAAAACATTCAGTACTTC
>TRBV12-3/TRBV12-4|TRBJ2-3|.|few
CASSFRVTDTQYF
TGTGCCAGCAGTTTCCGGGTAACAGATACGCAGTATTTT
>TRBV13|TRBJ1-3|.|.
CASSLRVSGNTIYF
TGTGCCAGCAGCTTACGGGTCTCTGGAAACACCATATATTTT